The 30 T cell receptor beta chains below were found in one sample sequenced in a study of early T cells in non-severe SARS-CoV-2 infection. MiXCR was run by TCRdb on the 5' RACE reads, yielding one entry per CDR3 protein. The table lists some 22,000 distinct CDR3 sequences, approximately 4.6% of them singletons. The sequencing sample was made of whole blood. Source of these receptors: an adult who was a healthcare worker with PCR-confirmed SARS-CoV-2 infection or an uninfected control (not recorded which).

The sample holds many counts of this clonotype. The chain uses TRBV5-5 and TRBJ1-1; D is unresolved. CDR1 and CDR2 from the germline V gene are SGHKS and YYEKEE (reference sequence). CDR3 length equals 14 residues. Trimming shortened V by 2 bases and J by 5 bases, and 13 bases separated the two germline ends. CDR3 bases: TGTGCCAGCAGCTTTCGGGGTGGTAAGACTGAAGCTTTCTTT. Residues: CASSFRGGKTEAFF.

This clonotype has a handful of counts. The chain couples TRBV5-1 to TRBJ2-3; 8 nucleotides align to TRBD1. The CDR3 spans 17 residues. V was clipped by 0 bases and J by 4 bases; unmatched bases: 10. Germline V gene lookup returns CDR1 SGHRS and CDR2 YFSETQ. The CDR3 DNA reads as TGCGCCAGCAGCTTGGGGCAGGGGGCTGGTAAGGCAGATACGCAGTATTTT. This codes for CASSLGQGAGKADTQYF.

This clonotype has a count of ten or more. The CDR3 DNA is TGTGCCAGCAGTTACACCCAGAGGGGGGGGGTAGATACGCAGTATTTT. Translation: CASSYTQRGGVDTQYF. The chain joins TRBV6-6 to TRBJ2-3, with D possibly matching TRBD2 (7 bases). Germline CDR1 and CDR2: MNHNY and SVGAGI (reference sequence). The CDR3 runs 16 residues. V shed 2 bases and J shed 5 bases, with 17 bases lying between them.

Ten or more counts support this clonotype. This chain connects TRBV13 to TRBJ1-1, with a possible D match to TRBD1 (6 bases). Between the trimmed V and J ends, which lost 3 bases and 0 bases, there was a span of 17 bases. The CDR3 sequence is 17 residues long. Per the germline V gene, CDR1 is PRHDT and CDR2 is FYEKMQ (reference sequence). In DNA, the CDR3 is TGTGCCAGCAGCTTCCCCGGGGGCCAGGGTATGAACACTGAAGCTTTCTTT. Translation: CASSFPGGQGMNTEAFF.

V usage is TRBV19 and J usage is TRBJ1-1; a weak D match, TRBD1 (5 bases). V lost 9 bases and J lost 4, with 15 bases in between. The germline CDR1 and CDR2 sequences are LNHDA and SQIVND (reference sequence). The length of the CDR3 is 13 residues. The CDR3 sequence: CASEGTSGTEAFF. CDR3 sequence (DNA): TGTGCCAGCGAAGGGACGTCAGGCACTGAAGCTTTCTTT.

This clonotype was detected many times. J is TRBJ2-2 and V is TRBV2; D uncertain. CDR3 length: 14 amino acids. Per germline, CDR1 SNHLY and CDR2 FYNNEI. With 7 bases removed from V and 1 base from J, the gap between germline ends came to 10 bases. In nucleotides, the CDR3 is TGTGCCAGCATTCACCGCTTGAACACCGGGGAGCTGTTTTTT. This gives the protein CASIHRLNTGELFF.

This chain uses TRBV7-6 with TRBJ2-7, with unresolved D. The V gene lost 1 base and the J gene lost 5 bases, with 12 bases spanning the gap. Looked up from germline, CDR1 is SGHVS and CDR2 is FNYEAQ. CDR3 size: 14 residues. As DNA, the CDR3 is TGTGCCAGCAGCTTAGGCACAGCAGTCCACGAGCAGTACTTC. It encodes CASSLGTAVHEQYF.

This clonotype has only a few counts. The chain is built from TRBV12-3 or TRBV12-4 and TRBJ2-4; D possibly uses TRBD1 or TRBD2 (5 bases each). CDR3 size: 15 residues. V dropped 2 bases and J dropped 8 bases, with 16 bases sitting between them. CDR3 region: CASSLLGPGRDIQYF. CDR3 nucleotide sequence: TGTGCCAGCAGTTTACTTGGACCGGGGCGGGACATTCAGTACTTC.

This clonotype was picked up many times. This sequence joins TRBV6-5 and TRBJ2-5; 9 nucleotides match TRBD2. Unmatched junction bases numbered 9, after V lost 3 bases and J lost 4 bases. The CDR3 is made up of 16 amino acids. Germline CDR1 reads MNHEY; CDR2 reads SVGAGI. The CDR3: CASSYSLAGFRETQYF. DNA for the CDR3: TGTGCCAGCAGTTATTCCCTAGCGGGGTTTCGAGAGACCCAGTACTTC.

This clonotype was picked up many times. V is TRBV2 and J is TRBJ2-6; 7 nucleotides align to TRBD1. This CDR3 region has 16 residues. The trim removed 5 bases at V and 1 base at J, leaving 5 bases unmatched. The germline gives CDR1 SNHLY, CDR2 FYNNEI. The DNA for the CDR3 is TGTGCCAGCAGTAACGACAGGGCATCTGGGGCCAACGTCCTGACTTTC. The encoded protein is CASSNDRASGANVLTF.

To note about this clonotype: With a much larger clone just one base away, this may be a read error. The V and J genes are TRBV30 and TRBJ2-3, with TRBD1 identical over 7 bases. CDR3 length: 15 amino acids. Germline V gives CDR1 GTSNPN, CDR2 SVGIG (reference sequence). Unmatched junction bases numbered 8, after V lost 5 bases and J lost 0 bases. The CDR3 coding sequence is TGTGCCTGGTTGAAGGGACAGTCTAGCACAGATACGCAGTATTTT. The encoded protein is CAWLKGQSSTDTQYF.

This clonotype was recorded a few times. One end of the junction varies from germline; a read error may be responsible. The V and J genes are TRBV20-1 and TRBJ1-2; D is undetermined. The CDR3 has 13 amino acids. Looked up from germline, CDR1 is DFQATT and CDR2 is SNEGSKA (reference sequence). CDR3 nucleotides: TGCAGTGCTAGAGATAACCTGGAAGGTTTGCTAAACTTC. Translating it yields CSARDNLEGLLNF.

The rearrangement uses TRBV5-1 and TRBJ1-1, with a possible D match to TRBD1 (6 bases). Trimming removed 7 bases at V and 6 bases at J, with 19 bases between. This CDR3 has 14 residues. Germline values: CDR1 SGHRS, CDR2 YFSETQ. Here the CDR3 DNA reads TGCGCCAGCCGGAGACAGGTCGGATCCCCTGAAGCTTTCTTT. The encoded protein is CASRRQVGSPEAFF.

This clonotype was recorded many times. The chain has TRBV30 and TRBJ1-2, with D unclear. The V and J ends lost 4 bases and 2 bases respectively, with 8 bases between them. Per the germline V gene, CDR1 is GTSNPN and CDR2 is SVGIG (reference sequence). CDR3 length equals 12 residues. CDR3 in amino acids: CAWNQQNYGYTF. The CDR3 DNA reads as TGTGCCTGGAATCAACAGAACTATGGCTACACCTTC.

This clonotype was seen at least ten times. The genes are TRBV6-5 and TRBJ1-1; weak D call: TRBD1 (6 bases). CDR1 MNHEY and CDR2 SVGAGI come from the germline V gene. V lost 2 bases, J lost 0 bases, and 10 bases lay in between. The CDR3 is made up of 15 amino acids. CDR3 in DNA: TGTGCCAGCAGTTACCACCAGGGGATGAACACTGAAGCTTTCTTT. It specifies CASSYHQGMNTEAFF.

This clonotype was detected many times. The V gene is TRBV20-1, the J gene TRBJ2-5; possible D gene TRBD2, 6 bases. The CDR3 covers 15 residues. Germline loops: CDR1 DFQATT, CDR2 SNEGSKA (reference sequence). Trimming left V 2 bases short and J 4 bases short, with 17 bases between. CDR3 protein: CSARLYGGGGETQYF. CDR3 bases: TGCAGTGCTAGACTTTACGGGGGTGGCGGAGAGACCCAGTACTTC.

In its sample, this clonotype ranks as medium-sized. The chain has TRBV7-8 and TRBJ2-7; 9 positions match TRBD1. CDR3 length: 14 amino acids. Germline V gives CDR1 SGHVS, CDR2 FQNEAQ. After removal of 5 bases from V and 6 bases from J, the junction contained 8 bases not matched to a gene. CDR3 sequence: CASSLRTGVGEQYF. CDR3 in DNA: TGTGCCAGCAGCCTCCGGACAGGGGTGGGCGAGCAGTACTTC. Drawing the rest from reference TRBV7-8 and TRBJ2-7, the complete variable domain is GAGVSQSPRYKVAKRGQDVALRCDPISGHVSLFWYQQALGQGPEFLTYFQNEAQLDKSGLPSDRFFAERPEGSVSTLKIQRTQQEDSAVYLCASSLRTGVGEQYFGPGTRLTVT.

The chain links TRBV5-4 to TRBJ2-6; D gene ambiguous. CDR3 size: 15 residues. The V end was cut by 3 bases, the J end by 0 bases, with 7 bases between. Germline V CDR1 and CDR2: SGHNT, YYREEE (reference sequence). The chain's CDR3 is CASSWADSGANVLTF. For the CDR3, the DNA is TGTGCCAGCAGCTGGGCCGACTCTGGGGCCAACGTCCTGACTTTC.

The chain links TRBV9 to TRBJ2-7; 8 bases are a match to TRBD2. The germline gives CDR1 SGDLS, CDR2 YYNGEE. The V and J ends lost 4 bases and 3 bases, in that order; junction bases with no gene match: 6. The CDR3 extends over 14 amino acids. The CDR3 nucleotides read TGTGCCAGCAGCCGCGGGGGGCAGAGCTACGAGCAGTACTTC. Amino acid sequence: CASSRGGQSYEQYF.

This clonotype has only a few counts. The J gene is TRBJ1-1, the V gene TRBV6-5, with a tentative D call TRBD1 (6 bases). The CDR3 spans 15 residues. Trimming left V 8 bases short and J 4 bases short, with 20 bases between. CDR1 is MNHEY, CDR2 SVGAGI, per germline. CDR3 in amino acids: CASARMSDSSTEAFF. CDR3 DNA sequence: TGTGCCAGCGCCCGGATGTCGGACAGTTCCACTGAAGCTTTCTTT.

This clonotype was picked up many times. The chain carries TRBV19 and TRBJ2-2, with TRBD1 as a possible D gene (5 bases). In germline, CDR1 is LNHDA, CDR2 SQIVND (reference sequence). The V gene lost 10 bases and the J gene lost 3 bases, with 15 bases spanning the gap. The CDR3 is 14 amino acids. The CDR3 loop is CATELGRDTGELFF. In DNA, the CDR3 is TGTGCCACGGAATTGGGCAGGGACACCGGGGAGCTGTTTTTT.

This sequence joins TRBV6-2 or TRBV6-3 and TRBJ1-5; weak D call: TRBD1 (5 bases). The CDR3 sequence is 16 residues long. V was cut by 2 bases and J by 2 bases, with 13 bases left in between. Germline V gene lookup returns CDR1 MNHEY and CDR2 SVGEGT. The CDR3 sequence: CASSYVGVEGNQPQHF. Written as DNA, the CDR3 is TGTGCCAGCAGTTACGTAGGGGTTGAAGGCAATCAGCCCCAGCATTTT.

In this sample, this clonotype turned up many times. CDR3 residues: CASRDGQGELFF. DNA for the CDR3: TGTGCCAGCAGGGACGGACAGGGTGAACTGTTTTTT. The chain joins TRBV6-5 to TRBJ1-4; 8 bases match TRBD1. The V segment lost 6 bases and the J segment 12 bases; nucleotides outside the gene matches: 6. CDR3 size: 12 residues. Germline lookup yields CDR1 MNHEY and CDR2 SVGAGI.

This clonotype was observed a few times. V and J are TRBV19 and TRBJ2-5; the D gene could be TRBD1 or TRBD2 (5 bases each). Germline lookup yields CDR1 LNHDA and CDR2 SQIVND (reference sequence). Deletions cut 4 bases from V and 2 bases from J, with 14 bases between. CDR3 size: 15 residues. The DNA of the CDR3 is TGTGCCAGTAGTACCCTAGGGACCGGTCAAGAGACCCAGTACTTC. Translated: CASSTLGTGQETQYF.

This clonotype is judged medium-sized (0.01 to 0.1%). The chain links TRBV2 to TRBJ1-5; D not certain. The CDR3 runs 13 residues. V was shortened by 2 bases and J by 4 bases, with 6 bases between the two germline ends. The germline gives CDR1 SNHLY, CDR2 FYNNEI. The DNA of the CDR3 is TGTGCCAGCAGTGAAAGGGAGAATCAGCCCCAGCATTTT. It codes for CASSERENQPQHF.

This chain connects TRBV12-3 or TRBV12-4 to TRBJ2-7; the match to TRBD2 covers 9 bases. The V segment lost 3 bases and the J segment 5 bases; nucleotides outside the gene matches: 11. The CDR3 has 16 amino acids. CDR3 in amino acids: CASSLGALAGLNEQYF. CDR3 nucleotide sequence: TGTGCCAGCAGTTTGGGGGCCCTAGCGGGGCTGAACGAGCAGTACTTC.

This clonotype was counted ten times or more. The rearrangement links TRBV24-1 to TRBJ2-5, with 10 nucleotides matching TRBD2. V trimming: 6 bases; J trimming: 1 base; junction bases outside the gene matches: 4. Germline CDR1 KGHDR, CDR2 SFDVKD. This CDR3 contains 15 residues. DNA for the CDR3: TGTGCCACCAGTTATAGCGGGGGGCGCCAAGAGACCCAGTACTTC. Translating gives CATSYSGGRQETQYF.

J is TRBJ1-5 and V is TRBV6-6; no definite D call. The germline V gene has CDR1 MNHNY and CDR2 SVGAGI (reference sequence). CDR3 length equals 12 residues. The V end lost 5 bases, the J end lost 2 bases, and 4 bases lay between the germline ends. Here the CDR3 reads CASSGGNQPQHF. The CDR3 DNA reads TGTGCCAGCAGTGGGGGCAATCAGCCCCAGCATTTT.

The chain combines TRBV19 with TRBJ1-5; no clear D. The CDR3 consists of 14 residues. Per germline, CDR1 LNHDA and CDR2 SQIVND (reference sequence). V lost 5 bases, J lost 7 bases, and 15 bases lay in between. This chain's CDR3 is CASSEFGRRQPQHF. The CDR3 region has the DNA TGTGCCAGTAGTGAGTTCGGTAGGAGGCAGCCCCAGCATTTT.

This clonotype was detected a few times. The V call is TRBV6-2 or TRBV6-3, the J call TRBJ1-1, with 7 nucleotides matching TRBD1. Trimming removed 6 bases from V and 1 base from J; junction bases left unmatched: 11. In germline, CDR1 is MNHEY, CDR2 SVGEGT. The CDR3 length is 16 residues. Written as DNA, the CDR3 is TGTGCCAGCAGCGCCAGACAGGGTTGGTCGAACACTGAAGCTTTCTTT. Translating gives CASSARQGWSNTEAFF.